The 13 T cell receptor beta chains reported below all come from one sample, sequenced in a study of blood T cell repertoires in COVID-19. Sequencing was performed with immunoSEQ multiplex PCR; in TCRdb, only in-frame clones are kept and a portion is missing. The table includes about 300,000 clones, around 90% detected once. Sample: peripheral blood. The receptors originated from a man between 65 and 85 years old with acute or convalescent COVID-19.

V is TRBV6-5 and J is TRBJ2-3; 10 bases align to TRBD1. Germline CDR1 is MNHEY and CDR2 is SVGAGI. V dropped 6 bases and J dropped 6; count of bases not matched to a gene: 6. The CDR3 runs 14 residues. CDR3 nucleotide sequence: TGTGCCAGCAGCCCCGACAGGGGGCTTGATACGCAGTATTTT. This encodes CASSPDRGLDTQYF.

The chain has TRBV30 and TRBJ2-7, with TRBD2 matching 13 bases. The CDR3 spans 15 residues. Trimming took 0 bases from V and 2 from J; bases not matched to a gene: 1. The germline gives CDR1 GTSNPN, CDR2 SVGIG (reference sequence). The CDR3 loop reads CAWSVTSGGAYEQYF. DNA for the CDR3: TGTGCCTGGAGTGTAACTAGCGGGGGGGCCTACGAGCAGTACTTC. Together with reference TRBV30 and TRBJ2-7, the CDR3 gives the full variable domain: SQTIHQWPATLVQPVGSPLSLECTVEGTSNPNLYWYRQAAGRGLQLLFYSVGIGQISSEVPQNLSASRPQDRQFILSSKKLLLSDSGFYLCAWSVTSGGAYEQYFGPGTRLTVT.

This chain joins TRBV5-6 and TRBJ1-4; TRBD1 matches at 7 bases. The ends lost 2 bases at V and 1 base at J; junction bases unmatched: 2. The CDR3 extends over 15 amino acids. Germline CDR1 and CDR2: SGHDT and YYEEEE. CDR3 sequence (DNA): TGTGCCAGCAGCTTATACAGGGGAACTAATGAAAAACTGTTTTTT. Translation gives CASSLYRGTNEKLFF.

This clone was recorded a few times. V and J are TRBV29-1 and TRBJ1-2; the D gene is possibly TRBD1 (6 bases). Trimming left V 7 bases short and J 3 bases short, with 12 bases between. CDR3 length: 12 amino acids. The V gene's germline CDR1 is SQVTM and CDR2 ANQGSEA. As DNA, the CDR3 is TGCAGCGGTGTACAGGGCGACTATGGCTACACCTTC. This gives the protein CSGVQGDYGYTF.

The chain combines TRBV6-2 or TRBV6-3 with TRBJ1-4, with TRBD1 as a possible D gene (6 bases). The germline V gene encodes CDR1 MNHEY and CDR2 SVGEGT. V lost 5 bases, J lost 1 base, and 8 bases lay in between. This CDR3 region has 14 residues. CDR3 amino acids: CASSLQGTNEKLFF. CDR3 coding DNA: TGTGCCAGCAGTCTACAGGGAACTAATGAAAAACTGTTTTTT.

The rearrangement joins TRBV4-3 to TRBJ1-6; tentatively, D is TRBD1 (5 bases). This CDR3 has 15 amino acids. V lost 0 bases, J lost 10 bases, and 13 bases lay in between. CDR1 and CDR2 from the germline V gene are LGHNA and YSLEER. CDR3 in DNA: TGCGCCAGCAGCCAAGATGCAGGGATAAGCTCACCCCTCCACTTT. Its protein is CASSQDAGISSPLHF.

The genes are TRBV7-8 and TRBJ2-2, with 7 bases fitting TRBD2. The CDR3 is made up of 16 amino acids. Trimming at V came to 0 bases and at J to 1 base, leaving 2 bases not matched to a gene. The germline gives CDR1 SGHVS, CDR2 FQNEAQ. CDR3 coding DNA: TGTGCCAGCAGCTTAGCAACGGGGGGGAACACCGGGGAGCTGTTTTTT. Translating it yields CASSLATGGNTGELFF.

The rearrangement links TRBV5-1 to TRBJ2-7; TRBD2 matches 7 bases. The germline gives CDR1 SGHRS, CDR2 YFSETQ. V was clipped by 3 bases and J by 0 bases; unmatched bases: 9. The CDR3 length is 16 residues. The CDR3 spells CASSWAGGDISYEQYF. The CDR3 nucleotides are TGCGCCAGCAGCTGGGCTGGGGGGGATATCTCCTACGAGCAGTACTTC.

This sequence joins TRBV21-1 and TRBJ2-7; the table's D call of TRBD2 was not tested on the DNA. TRBV21-1 is termed a pseudogene. There are 17 residues in the CDR3. The CDR3 protein is CASSNRGLAGDSYEQYF. As DNA, the CDR3 is TGTGCCAGCAGCAATAGGGGACTAGCGGGGGATTCCTACGAGCAGTACTTC.

The chain is built from TRBV27 and TRBJ1-2, with TRBD1 matching 9 bases. In germline, CDR1 is MNHEY, CDR2 SMNVEV (reference sequence). This CDR3 contains 12 residues. V shed 6 bases and J 14 bases; nucleotides not matched to a gene: 10. CDR3 loop: CASSGDRAITTF. The CDR3 coding sequence is TGTGCCAGCAGCGGGGACAGGGCGATAACGACCTTC.

The V call is TRBV20-1, the J call TRBJ1-6, with a tentative D call TRBD1 (5 bases). The germline V gene has CDR1 DFQATT and CDR2 SNEGSKA (reference sequence). CDR3 length: 16 residues. V was pared by 3 bases and J by 8 bases, with 20 bases between. CDR3 coding DNA: TGCAGTGCTAGTAGGGGTCCGGCGACCGAAGATTCACCCCTCCACTTT. It yields the protein CSASRGPATEDSPLHF.

This clone was detected only once. V and J are TRBV5-1 and TRBJ2-3; D is perhaps TRBD2 (5 bases). The V and J ends lost 1 base and 2 bases respectively, with 11 bases between them. There are 15 residues in the CDR3. Germline V gene lookup returns CDR1 SGHRS and CDR2 YFSETQ. The CDR3: CASSLLGGHTDTQYF. The CDR3 bases are TGCGCCAGCAGCTTGTTAGGAGGCCACACAGATACGCAGTATTTT.

The chain has TRBV6-2 or TRBV6-3 and TRBJ2-1; 7 bases align to TRBD2. V dropped 3 bases and J dropped 4; count of bases not matched to a gene: 9. CDR1 is MNHEY and CDR2 is SVGEGT in the germline V gene. The CDR3 is 16 amino acids. The CDR3, as DNA: TGTGCCAGCAGTTATCGGGCGCGGGAGCCTTACAATGAGCAGTTCTTC. It is translated as CASSYRAREPYNEQFF.